These 26 T cell receptor beta chains share one sample of origin, sequenced in a study of blood T cell repertoires in COVID-19. The repertoire was sequenced with immunoSEQ multiplex PCR; TCRdb's copy has only in-frame clones and lacks some. The sample yields about 400,000 clones, roughly 90% seen once. Material: peripheral blood. Receptor source: a man in his forties or fifties with acute or convalescent COVID-19.

The chain couples TRBV10-3 to TRBJ2-6, with TRBD2 matching 10 bases. Germline V lookup: CDR1 ENHRY, CDR2 SYGVKD. CDR3 length equals 17 residues. J gave up 0 bases and V 5 bases, and 4 bases lay outside the gene matches. CDR3 nucleotide sequence: TGTGCCATCAGTTCTAGCGGGGGAAACTCTGGGGCCAACGTCCTGACTTTC. Amino acids: CAISSSGGNSGANVLTF.

The rearrangement joins TRBV11-3 to TRBJ1-4; D may be TRBD1 (5 bases). This CDR3 region has 12 residues. V shed 5 bases and J shed 8 bases, with 9 bases lying between them. Germline loops: CDR1 SGHNT, CDR2 YENEEA. CDR3 coding DNA: TGTGCCAGCAGCGCGCGACAGGAAAAACTGTTTTTT. Translating it yields CASSARQEKLFF. The entire variable domain, with the rest obtained from reference TRBV11-3 and TRBJ1-4, is as follows: EAGVVQSPRYKIIEKKQPVAFWCNPISGHNTLYWYLQNLGQGPELLIRYENEEAVDDSQLPKDRFSAERLKGVDSTLKIQPAELGDSAVYLCASSARQEKLFFGSGTQLSVL.

The chain couples TRBV5-6 to TRBJ1-3; TRBD1 matches 7 bases. The CDR3 covers 17 residues. With 2 bases clipped from V and 0 bases from J, the junction kept 8 bases outside the gene matches. CDR1 and CDR2 (germline): SGHDT, YYEEEE. This CDR3 reads CASSFRPGTASGNTIYF. The CDR3 DNA reads as TGTGCCAGCAGCTTTCGACCCGGGACAGCCTCTGGAAACACCATATATTTT.

The chain uses TRBV28 and TRBJ2-5, with no clear D. The CDR3 extends over 12 amino acids. Germline CDR1 MDHEN, CDR2 SYDVKM. Trimming removed 6 bases from V and 9 bases from J, with 14 bases in between. CDR3 loop: CASSPPTRAQYF. The CDR3 bases are TGTGCCAGCAGCCCCCCAACCCGGGCCCAGTACTTC.

This chain uses TRBV5-6 with TRBJ2-5; D is perhaps TRBD1 (5 bases). The CDR3 runs 14 residues. Germline loops: CDR1 SGHDT, CDR2 YYEEEE. V was pared by 4 bases and J by 1 base, with 11 bases between. DNA for the CDR3: TGTGCCAGCAGCAGGGGAAACAGCCAAGAGACCCAGTACTTC. Protein sequence: CASSRGNSQETQYF. Filled out from reference TRBV5-6 and TRBJ2-5, the complete variable domain reads DAGVTQSPTHLIKTRGQQVTLRCSPKSGHDTVSWYQQALGQGPQFIFQYYEEEERQRGNFPDRFSGHQFPNYSSELNVNALLLGDSALYLCASSRGNSQETQYFGPGTRLLVL.

The chain recombines TRBV6-5 with TRBJ1-2; 8 bases agree with TRBD1. Unmatched junction bases numbered 12, after V lost 2 bases and J lost 7 bases. Per the germline V gene, CDR1 is MNHEY and CDR2 is SVGAGI. The CDR3 length is 16 residues. CDR3 sequence: CASSYGRSTGGAGYTF. The CDR3 coding sequence is TGTGCCAGCAGTTACGGGAGGTCAACAGGGGGAGCTGGCTACACCTTC.

This chain uses TRBV10-2 with TRBJ1-6; 7 bases are shared with TRBD1. The CDR3 is 16 amino acids. The trim removed 0 bases at V and 7 bases at J, leaving 6 bases unmatched. Germline loops: CDR1 WSHSY, CDR2 SAAADI. CDR3 in DNA: TGCGCCAGCAGTGAGTCGAGAGGACAGGTGAATTCACCCCTCCACTTT. Translating gives CASSESRGQVNSPLHF.

The chain recombines TRBV10-2 with TRBJ2-7, with 10 bases that match TRBD1. The CDR3 consists of 14 residues. The germline V gene has CDR1 WSHSY and CDR2 SAAADI. The V segment lost 7 bases and the J segment 5 bases; nucleotides outside the gene matches: 8. This CDR3 reads CASTYRDRGNEQYF. In DNA, the CDR3 is TGCGCCAGCACTTATAGGGACAGGGGAAACGAGCAGTACTTC.

The rearrangement joins TRBV5-1 to TRBJ2-7; TRBD1 matches at 9 bases. CDR1 is SGHRS and CDR2 is YFSETQ in the germline V gene. V shed 8 bases, J shed 4 bases, and the junction held 7 bases outside the gene matches. CDR3 length: 13 amino acids. The CDR3 region is CASSGTGSYEQYF. The CDR3 bases are TGCGCCAGTTCCGGGACAGGGTCATACGAGCAGTACTTC.

This chain connects TRBV28 to TRBJ1-3; tentatively, D is TRBD1 (5 bases). V lost 3 bases to trimming and J lost 1 base, with 16 bases between them. The germline CDR1 and CDR2 sequences are MDHEN and SYDVKM. This CDR3 comprises 17 residues. The CDR3 region has the DNA TGTGCCAGCAGTTTCGGCGGCAGGGATCCATCTGGAAACACCATATATTTT. Protein sequence: CASSFGGRDPSGNTIYF.

The gene calls are TRBV28 and TRBJ1-2; no reliable D call. Trimming removed 2 bases at V and 1 base at J, with 11 bases between. Germline V lookup: CDR1 MDHEN, CDR2 SYDVKM. This CDR3 region has 15 residues. CDR3 amino acids: CASSLAGEYNYGYTF. The CDR3 DNA reads as TGTGCCAGCAGTTTAGCGGGAGAATATAACTATGGCTACACCTTC.

V gene TRBV18 combines with J gene TRBJ2-2; 7 bases agree with TRBD1. This CDR3 comprises 16 residues. V dropped 0 bases and J dropped 6; count of bases not matched to a gene: 7. Germline CDR1 and CDR2: KGHSH and LQKENI. CDR3 sequence: CASSPPGTDGAGELFF. CDR3 DNA: TGTGCCAGCTCACCACCCGGGACAGACGGGGCCGGGGAGCTGTTTTTT.

The V and J genes are TRBV11-2 and TRBJ2-7, with 7 bases fitting TRBD2. Per the germline V gene, CDR1 is SGHAT and CDR2 is FQNNGV. The CDR3 has 16 residues. With 4 bases clipped from V and 6 bases from J, the junction kept 15 bases outside the gene matches. CDR3 loop: CASSSTQRGWISEQYF. CDR3 DNA: TGTGCCAGCAGCTCTACCCAGCGGGGATGGATCTCCGAGCAGTACTTC.

The chain links TRBV5-4 to TRBJ2-7; 11 bases are a match to TRBD1. J gave up 4 bases and V 4 bases, and 10 bases lay outside the gene matches. This CDR3 comprises 16 residues. From germline, CDR1 is SGHNT and CDR2 YYREEE (reference sequence). CDR3 in amino acids: CASSATSGTGGYEQYF. In DNA form, the CDR3 reads TGTGCCAGCAGCGCTACCTCCGGGACAGGGGGTTACGAGCAGTACTTC.

V gene TRBV28 combines with J gene TRBJ1-5; D not resolved. The CDR3 is made up of 16 amino acids. Looked up from germline, CDR1 is MDHEN and CDR2 is SYDVKM. V was pared by 6 bases and J by 4 bases, with 19 bases between. CDR3 nucleotide sequence: TGTGCCAGCAGGCCCCCCACCGGTAACCCAAATCAGCCCCAGCATTTT. It codes for CASRPPTGNPNQPQHF.

V is TRBV11-3 and J is TRBJ2-3, with 7 bases lining up with TRBD1. Germline V gives CDR1 SGHNT, CDR2 YENEEA. Trimming cost V 4 bases and J 1 base; bases outside gene matches: 17. This CDR3 contains 19 residues. The CDR3 is CASSSHLTPGQRRTDTQYF. The CDR3 DNA reads TGTGCCAGCAGCTCTCACCTTACCCCGGGACAGCGACGCACAGATACGCAGTATTTT. Full variable domain (outside the CDR3, taken from reference TRBV11-3 and TRBJ2-3): EAGVVQSPRYKIIEKKQPVAFWCNPISGHNTLYWYLQNLGQGPELLIRYENEEAVDDSQLPKDRFSAERLKGVDSTLKIQPAELGDSAVYLCASSSHLTPGQRRTDTQYFGPGTRLTVL.

The chain joins TRBV2 to TRBJ2-7, with TRBD1 identical over 9 bases. Germline V gene lookup returns CDR1 SNHLY and CDR2 FYNNEI. J gave up 3 bases and V 6 bases, and 6 bases lay outside the gene matches. The CDR3 loop spans 14 amino acids. The CDR3 sequence: CASRTRTGVYEQYF. DNA for the CDR3: TGTGCCAGCAGAACCCGGACAGGGGTCTACGAGCAGTACTTC.

The rearrangement joins TRBV3-1 (or the pseudogene TRBV3-2) to TRBJ1-2; D unresolved. Trimming shortened V by 3 bases and J by 8 bases, and 10 bases separated the two germline ends. The CDR3 runs 12 residues. Germline CDR1 is LGHDT and CDR2 is YNNKEL (reference sequence). CDR3 in amino acids: CASSQTWSGYTF. CDR3 coding DNA: TGTGCCAGCAGCCAGACATGGTCCGGCTACACCTTC.

The chain uses TRBV5-4 and TRBJ2-7; 9 bases align to TRBD1. Germline-derived CDR1 and CDR2 are SGHNT and YYREEE (reference sequence). V was pared by 0 bases and J by 2 bases, with 0 bases of the junction left unmatched. There are 14 residues in the CDR3. In DNA form, the CDR3 reads TGTGCCAGCAGCTTGGGACAGGGGGCCTACGAGCAGTACTTC. Protein product: CASSLGQGAYEQYF.

The genes are TRBV28 and TRBJ1-2; D might be TRBD1 (5 bases). CDR3 length: 13 amino acids. Germline V CDR1 and CDR2: MDHEN, SYDVKM. Trimming shortened V by 8 bases and J by 5 bases, and 15 bases separated the two germline ends. The CDR3 nucleotides read TGTGCCAGCGAGGAGGGGCGCGGGTATGGCTACACCTTC. Translating it yields CASEEGRGYGYTF.

The gene calls are TRBV9 and TRBJ1-3; no firm D call. The CDR3 is 13 amino acids. V shed 4 bases and J shed 5 bases, with 10 bases lying between them. The germline gives CDR1 SGDLS, CDR2 YYNGEE. CDR3 region: CASSFTARNTIYF. CDR3 DNA sequence: TGTGCCAGCAGCTTCACAGCACGAAACACCATATATTTT.

V is TRBV11-2 and J is TRBJ2-7, with D perhaps TRBD1 (5 bases). Trimming removed 1 base at V and 6 bases at J, with 13 bases between. Germline V lookup: CDR1 SGHAT, CDR2 FQNNGV. CDR3 length: 14 residues. The CDR3 loop is CASSLVVGQGEQYF. The CDR3 DNA is TGTGCCAGCAGCTTAGTCGTAGGGCAGGGCGAGCAGTACTTC. Based on the CDR3 plus reference TRBV11-2 and TRBJ2-7, the full variable domain is EAGVAQSPRYKIIEKRQSVAFWCNPISGHATLYWYQQILGQGPKLLIQFQNNGVVDDSQLPKDRFSAERLKGVDSTLKIQPAKLEDSAVYLCASSLVVGQGEQYFGPGTRLTVT.

This clone was picked up a small number of times. The chain recombines TRBV7-3 with TRBJ2-7; 12 nucleotides line up with TRBD2. Trimming at V came to 5 bases and at J to 4 bases, leaving 6 bases not matched to a gene. The CDR3 totals 15 residues. Germline V gene sequence: CDR1 SGHTA, CDR2 FQGTGA. The chain's CDR3 is CASSPSGGARYEQYF. Here the CDR3 DNA reads TGTGCCAGCAGCCCTAGCGGGGGGGCACGATACGAGCAGTACTTC.

This chain links TRBV6-4 with TRBJ2-1; 11 bases fit TRBD1. With 6 bases clipped from V and 7 bases from J, the junction kept 8 bases outside the gene matches. The CDR3 totals 15 residues. Per the germline V gene, CDR1 is MRHNA and CDR2 is SNTAGT. CDR3: CASSVTGTGGNEQFF. In DNA, the CDR3 is TGTGCCAGCAGCGTTACCGGGACAGGGGGGAATGAGCAGTTCTTC.

The chain combines TRBV7-2 with TRBJ1-5; 7 positions agree with TRBD1. The CDR3 has 13 amino acids. V lost 6 bases, J lost 6 bases, and 5 bases stayed unmatched. Looked up from germline, CDR1 is SGHTA and CDR2 is FQGNSA. For the CDR3, the DNA is TGTGCCAGCAGTGGTGACAGGGCTCAGCCCCAGCATTTT. Translation: CASSGDRAQPQHF.

V usage is TRBV9 and J usage is TRBJ1-4; perhaps TRBD1 as D (5 bases). Per the germline V gene, CDR1 is SGDLS and CDR2 is YYNGEE. The CDR3 spans 16 residues. V lost 4 bases and J 7 bases, leaving 20 bases between the germline ends. Written as DNA, the CDR3 is TGTGCCAGCAGCTCCCGGGGGTCCTTGGAAGGTGAAAAACTGTTTTTT. Its protein product is CASSSRGSLEGEKLFF.